The 4 T cell receptor beta chains reported below all come from one sample, sequenced in a study of Ad26.COV2.S vaccination and SARS-CoV-2 variants. The treatment is: about 20 received Ad26.COV2.S at low or high dose, single or two shots; roughly five received placebo; per-sample allocation not given. Day 63 following the first vaccine or placebo injection was when the samples were taken. Profiling relied on immunoSEQ multiplex PCR, and the TCRdb table lists in-frame clones only, not all of them. Of over 400,000 clones listed, approximately 90% were seen once; the top ten hold more than 1.5%. The sample in question was peripheral blood, obtained in a trial of Ad26.COV2.S vaccine versus placebo. The receptors shown here come from a person aged 18-65 years who received the Ad26.COV2.S COVID-19 vaccine or a placebo.

The J gene is TRBJ1-2, the V gene TRBV5-1; D may be TRBD1 (6 bases). CDR3 length: 14 amino acids. From germline, CDR1 is SGHRS and CDR2 YFSETQ. V shed 0 bases and J shed 5 bases, with 11 bases lying between them. The CDR3 spells CASSLDTGRYGYTF. DNA for the CDR3: TGCGCCAGCAGCTTGGATACAGGGAGGTATGGCTACACCTTC.

The chain is built from TRBV7-9 and TRBJ1-6; weak D call: TRBD1 (5 bases). The length of the CDR3 is 19 residues. Germline V gene sequence: CDR1 SEHNR, CDR2 FQNEAQ (reference sequence). V was trimmed by 2 bases and J by 2 bases, leaving 19 bases between them. The CDR3 loop reads CASSLITGHQAPYNSPLHF. The CDR3 DNA is TGTGCCAGCAGCTTAATTACTGGACACCAAGCACCCTATAATTCACCCCTCCACTTT.

The V call is TRBV19, the J call TRBJ1-1; 11 nucleotides align to TRBD1. The CDR3 has 14 residues. In germline, CDR1 is LNHDA, CDR2 SQIVND (reference sequence). With V trimmed by 5 bases and J by 5 bases, 4 bases remained unmatched. CDR3 in amino acids: CASSWTGGGTEAFF. CDR3 DNA sequence: TGTGCCAGTAGTTGGACAGGGGGCGGAACTGAAGCTTTCTTT. The variable domain in full, completed from reference TRBV19 and TRBJ1-1, reads DGGITQSPKYLFRKEGQNVTLSCEQNLNHDAMYWYRQDPGQGLRLIYYSQIVNDFQKGDIAEGYSVSREKKESFPLTVTSAQKNPTAFYLCASSWTGGGTEAFFGQGTRLTVV.

The chain joins TRBV21-1 to TRBJ2-5; TRBD2 reflects the table's D call only, with no check against the DNA. TRBV21-1 corresponds to a pseudogene. This CDR3 spans 15 amino acids. CDR3 bases: TGTGCCAGCACCGAGTGGGAGGGGCGGAAAGAGACCCAGTACTTC. This translates into CASTEWEGRKETQYF.